Included here is one T cell receptor beta chain sequence, with context. The antigen is not known. Only in-frame clones appear in the TCRdb table, and some are missing; sequencing was by immunoSEQ multiplex PCR. The sample shows fewer than 35,000 clones, around 90% of them seen only once. This sample is part of a study of a mutant IDH1 vaccine in newly diagnosed glioma. Whole-study context: The earlier regimen, radiotherapy, temozolomide, or both, was most often both.

Germline V gives CDR1 SGDLS, CDR2 YYNGEE. Trimming at V came to 4 bases and at J to 2 bases, leaving 10 bases not matched to a gene. This CDR3 is 16 amino acids long. Time point described: week 11, during vaccination. What each vaccine dose contained was 300 ug of mutant IDH1 20-mer peptide, accompanied by topical imiquimod. The chain carries TRBV9 and TRBJ2-3, with 7 bases fitting TRBD1. This receptor was taken from a man aged 18 to 29 with glioma. The sample consisted of PBMCs, taken from a glioma patient whose treatment included an IDH1 peptide vaccine. CDR3 region: CASSTGQTVYTDTQYF. The DNA of the CDR3 is TGTGCCAGCAGCACGGGACAGACAGTTTACACAGATACGCAGTATTTT. The full variable domain, rest sourced from reference TRBV9 and TRBJ2-3, is DSGVTQTPKHLITATGQRVTLRCSPRSGDLSVYWYQQSLDQGLQFLIQYYNGEERAKGNILERFSAQQFPDLHSELNLSSLELGDSALYFCASSTGQTVYTDTQYFGPGTRLTVL.